This T cell receptor (beta chain) is from a study of T cell repertoires and HLA-DP antigens. Study in general: Donors were two male and one female, aged 18-to-29 to 60-to-69.

Primers targeted 54 TRBV and 13 TRBJ segments. Each pre-culture CD4+ sample aimed for 200,000 T cell genomes at deep resolution. TCRdb's copy holds only in-frame clones and misses some; the assay was immunoSEQ multiplex PCR. The sample shows over 100,000 clones, over 90% of them seen only once. This CDR3 has 16 residues. Germline V CDR1 and CDR2: SNHLY, FYNNEI. Trimming shortened V by 6 bases and J by 0 bases, and 14 bases separated the two germline ends. As regards this clone: The target antigen is unknown.

The sequencing sample was made of CD4+ T cells from PBMCs. The clonotype originates from a woman younger than 30 in good health and CMV-seronegative. The rearrangement joins TRBV2 to TRBJ1-4; D is ambiguous. CDR3 in amino acids: CASRRRLMTTNEKLFF. CDR3 DNA: TGTGCCAGCAGACGACGATTAATGACAACTAATGAAAAACTGTTTTTT.